Presented here are 17 T cell receptor beta chains from one specimen sequenced in a study of T cell responses to AZD1222 COVID-19 vaccine. Assay: immunoSEQ multiplex PCR; the TCRdb copy retains only in-frame clones and omits some. The table shows nearly 110,000 clones, with about 90% occurring only once. This specimen consisted of peripheral blood, obtained 28 days after the second AZD1222 dose. The receptors stem from an adult who received the AZD1222 COVID-19 vaccine.

This clone was seen a few times. The chain joins TRBV28 to TRBJ1-2; 10 bases map to TRBD1. Germline V gene data show CDR1 as MDHEN and CDR2 as SYDVKM. J lost 5 bases, V lost 1 base, and 13 bases had no gene match. The CDR3 contains 18 residues. The CDR3 DNA sequence: TGTGCCAGCAGTTTATTCCCCGTTGAGGGACAGGGGAATTATGGCTACACCTTC. The encoded protein is CASSLFPVEGQGNYGYTF.

This chain uses TRBV5-8 with TRBJ1-1; weak D call: TRBD1 (5 bases). Trimming cost V 0 bases and J 1 base, with 10 bases left between them. The CDR3 is 15 amino acids. Germline V CDR1 and CDR2: SGHTS, YDEGEE. CDR3 bases: TGTGCCAGCAGCTTGGAGTGGGGCAGGAACACTGAAGCTTTCTTT. This sequence encodes CASSLEWGRNTEAFF.

This rearrangement joins TRBV7-2 to TRBJ2-2, with TRBD1 as a possible D gene (5 bases). Between the trimmed V and J ends, which lost 4 bases and 1 base, there was a span of 10 bases. CDR3 size: 15 residues. Germline loops: CDR1 SGHTA, CDR2 FQGNSA. The CDR3 protein is CASSSRGQNTGELFF. Here the CDR3 DNA reads TGTGCCAGCAGCTCGCGAGGACAGAACACCGGGGAGCTGTTTTTT. The variable domain in full, completed from reference TRBV7-2 and TRBJ2-2, reads GAGVSQSPSNKVTEKGKDVELRCDPISGHTALYWYRQSLGQGLEFLIYFQGNSAPDKSGLPSDRFSAERTGGSVSTLTIQRTQQEDSAVYLCASSSRGQNTGELFFGEGSRLTVL.

The CDR3, as DNA: TGTGCCAGCAGCCAAAGAGGGACAGCCACTGAAGCTTTCTTT. The encoded protein is CASSQRGTATEAFF. The chain is built from TRBV7-6 and TRBJ1-1; 7 positions agree with TRBD1. Germline CDR1 reads SGHVS; CDR2 reads FNYEAQ. This CDR3 comprises 14 residues. The V and J ends lost 5 bases and 4 bases, in that order; junction bases with no gene match: 7.

This sequence joins TRBV9 and TRBJ2-3; 10 nucleotides line up with TRBD2. The CDR3 has 15 amino acids. The ends lost 3 bases at V and 0 bases at J; junction bases unmatched: 1. Germline CDR1 reads SGDLS; CDR2 reads YYNGEE. The CDR3 is CASSELAGSTDTQYF. The CDR3 nucleotides are TGTGCCAGCAGCGAACTAGCGGGGAGCACAGATACGCAGTATTTT.

The CDR3 bases are TGCGCCAGCAGCCAGTCGACAGGGGGAATCGACGAGCAGTACTTC. Protein: CASSQSTGGIDEQYF. This chain links TRBV4-1 with TRBJ2-7, with TRBD1 matching over 9 bases. The germline gives CDR1 MGHRA, CDR2 YSYEKL. CDR3 size: 15 residues. J was trimmed by 5 bases and V by 3 bases; bases with no gene match: 8.

Written as DNA, the CDR3 is TGTGCCAGCAGCTTAAATGGGGGGATGAATGAGCAGTTCTTC. Its protein is CASSLNGGMNEQFF. The chain recombines TRBV11-3 with TRBJ2-1, with D possibly TRBD2 on 6 matching bases. CDR1 is SGHNT and CDR2 is YENEEA in the germline V gene. The CDR3 totals 14 residues. Trimming removed 2 bases from V and 7 bases from J, with 12 bases in between.

The chain couples TRBV10-3 to TRBJ1-1; D is uncertain. Germline loops: CDR1 ENHRY, CDR2 SYGVKD. V dropped 6 bases and J dropped 0 bases, with 5 bases sitting between them. The CDR3 has 12 amino acids. The CDR3 sequence: CAISAVNTEAFF. The CDR3 bases are TGTGCCATCAGCGCAGTGAACACTGAAGCTTTCTTT.

The CDR3 DNA reads as TGTGCCAGCAGCAAAGAACAGGCTCAGCCCCAGCATTTT. It specifies CASSKEQAQPQHF. The chain couples TRBV11-1 to TRBJ1-5, with D tentatively TRBD1 (5 bases). CDR1 and CDR2 from the germline V gene are SGHAT and FQDESV (reference sequence). The CDR3 contains 13 residues. Between the trimmed V and J ends, which lost 5 bases and 6 bases, there was a span of 11 bases.

This sequence joins TRBV5-4 and TRBJ2-1, with TRBD1 matching 11 bases. The trim removed 4 bases at V and 10 bases at J, leaving 10 bases unmatched. This CDR3 has 15 amino acids. Germline V lookup: CDR1 SGHNT, CDR2 YYREEE (reference sequence). The CDR3 loop is CASSQRTGGHSEQFF. The CDR3 DNA reads as TGTGCCAGCAGCCAACGGACAGGGGGCCACTCCGAGCAGTTCTTC.

The CDR3 region has the DNA TGTGCCAGTAGTCCCACCGGGAGCTCTGGAAACACCATATATTTT. The encoded protein is CASSPTGSSGNTIYF. The chain uses TRBV19 and TRBJ1-3; D ambiguous. This CDR3 has 15 residues. The V and J ends lost 5 bases and 0 bases respectively, with 11 bases between them. In germline, CDR1 is LNHDA, CDR2 SQIVND (reference sequence).

The chain links TRBV3-1 (or the pseudogene TRBV3-2) to TRBJ1-2, with 8 bases fitting TRBD1. V shed 3 bases and J 2 bases; nucleotides not matched to a gene: 8. The CDR3 spans 16 residues. Germline-derived CDR1 and CDR2 are LGHDT and YNNKEL (reference sequence). CDR3: CASSHTRTGINYGYTF. CDR3 coding DNA: TGTGCCAGCAGCCATACCCGGACAGGGATCAACTATGGCTACACCTTC.

This clone is a singleton in its sample. The V and J genes are TRBV2 and TRBJ1-3, with D unresolved. Between the trimmed V and J ends, which lost 3 bases and 1 base, there was a span of 13 bases. The CDR3 runs 16 residues. CDR1 SNHLY and CDR2 FYNNEI come from the germline V gene. Written as DNA, the CDR3 is TGTGCCAGCAGTGATCGACGGGTTACTTCTGGAAACACCATATATTTT. Its protein product is CASSDRRVTSGNTIYF.

The chain joins TRBV6-5 to TRBJ1-3; weak D call: TRBD1 (6 bases). The V end lost 7 bases, the J end lost 3 bases, and 16 bases lay between the germline ends. This CDR3 comprises 15 residues. Germline CDR1 is MNHEY and CDR2 is SVGAGI. CDR3 residues: CASTLTRGFGNTIYF. CDR3 coding DNA: TGTGCCAGCACCCTCACCAGGGGATTTGGAAACACCATATATTTT.

The chain recombines TRBV14 with TRBJ2-7; no firm D call. Germline values: CDR1 SGHDN, CDR2 FVKESK. Trimming took off 4 bases at V and 2 bases at J, with 9 bases between the two ends. The CDR3 runs 13 residues. In DNA, the CDR3 is TGTGCCAGCAGCCGGGCAACCGCCTACGAGCAGTACTTC. Amino acids: CASSRATAYEQYF.

A single count supports this clone. V usage is TRBV11-3 and J usage is TRBJ2-1; TRBD2 aligns across 10 bases. The ends lost 1 base at V and 7 bases at J; junction bases unmatched: 1. Germline CDR1 reads SGHNT; CDR2 reads YENEEA. The CDR3 has 14 amino acids. CDR3 bases: TGTGCCAGCAGCTTAGCTAGCGGGAGAAATGAGCAGTTCTTC. This sequence encodes CASSLASGRNEQFF. The full variable domain, in which reference TRBV11-3 and TRBJ2-1 provide the parts outside the CDR3, is EAGVVQSPRYKIIEKKQPVAFWCNPISGHNTLYWYLQNLGQGPELLIRYENEEAVDDSQLPKDRFSAERLKGVDSTLKIQPAELGDSAVYLCASSLASGRNEQFFGPGTRLTVL.

This rearrangement joins TRBV13 to TRBJ2-5; 10 bases map to TRBD1. Germline V gives CDR1 PRHDT, CDR2 FYEKMQ (reference sequence). This CDR3 is built from 14 residues. After removal of 3 bases from V and 5 bases from J, the junction contained 3 bases not matched to a gene. Written as DNA, the CDR3 is TGTGCCAGCAGCTTGACAGGGGGCTCTGAGACCCAGTACTTC. Amino acid sequence: CASSLTGGSETQYF.